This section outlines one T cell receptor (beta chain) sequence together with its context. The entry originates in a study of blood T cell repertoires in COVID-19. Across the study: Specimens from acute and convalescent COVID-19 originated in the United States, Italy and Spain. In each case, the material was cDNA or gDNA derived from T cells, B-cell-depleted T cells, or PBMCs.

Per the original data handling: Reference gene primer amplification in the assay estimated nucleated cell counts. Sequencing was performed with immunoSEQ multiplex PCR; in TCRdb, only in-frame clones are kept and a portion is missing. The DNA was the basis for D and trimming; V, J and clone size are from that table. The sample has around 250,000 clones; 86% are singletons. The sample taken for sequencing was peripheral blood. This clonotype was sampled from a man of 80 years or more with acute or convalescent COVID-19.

The CDR3 sequence: CASSPHGDTEAFF. CDR3 nucleotides: TGCGCCAGCAGTCCCCACGGGGACACTGAAGCTTTCTTT. The J gene is TRBJ1-1, the V gene TRBV5-1; D remains ambiguous. In germline, CDR1 is SGHRS, CDR2 YFSETQ. V lost 5 bases, J lost 3 bases, and 11 bases lay in between. The CDR3 totals 13 residues.